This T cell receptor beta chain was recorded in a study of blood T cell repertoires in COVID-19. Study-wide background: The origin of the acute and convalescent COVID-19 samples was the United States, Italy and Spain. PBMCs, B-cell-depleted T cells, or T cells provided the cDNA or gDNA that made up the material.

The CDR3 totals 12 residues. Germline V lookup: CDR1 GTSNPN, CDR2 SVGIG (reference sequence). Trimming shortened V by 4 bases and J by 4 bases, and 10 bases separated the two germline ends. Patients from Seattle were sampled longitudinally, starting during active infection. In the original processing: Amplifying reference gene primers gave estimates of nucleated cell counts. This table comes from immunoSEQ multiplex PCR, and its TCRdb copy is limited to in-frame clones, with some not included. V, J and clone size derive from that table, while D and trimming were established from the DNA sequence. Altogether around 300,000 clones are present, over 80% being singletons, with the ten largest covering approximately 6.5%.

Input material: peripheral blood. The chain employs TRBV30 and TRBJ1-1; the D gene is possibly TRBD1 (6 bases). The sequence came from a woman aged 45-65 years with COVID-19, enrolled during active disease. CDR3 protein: CAWNTGFTEAFF. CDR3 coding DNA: TGTGCCTGGAATACAGGGTTCACTGAAGCTTTCTTT.